These 3 T cell receptor beta chains share one sample of origin, sequenced in a study of OX40 agonist ivuxolimab in advanced cancers. The repertoire was sequenced with immunoSEQ multiplex PCR; TCRdb's copy has only in-frame clones and lacks some. In the table there are approximately 90,000 clones, 75% to 95% of which are singletons. Source: CD4+ or CD8+ T cells sorted from blood, taken in a trial of the OX40 agonist ivuxolimab. Source of these receptors: an adult with an advanced solid tumor such as melanoma, head and neck, liver or kidney cancer.

This clone came up once. The chain recombines TRBV7-3 with TRBJ1-5; 10 nucleotides match TRBD1. This CDR3 has 16 amino acids. The trim removed 5 bases at V and 2 bases at J, leaving 6 bases unmatched. Germline V gene lookup returns CDR1 SGHTA and CDR2 FQGTGA. The CDR3 region has the DNA TGTGCCAGCAGCCTATCGGACAGGGGGGGCAATCAGCCCCAGCATTTT. It codes for CASSLSDRGGNQPQHF.

The chain links TRBV4-1 to TRBJ2-2; possible D gene TRBD2, 5 bases. The CDR3 totals 16 residues. Trimming removed 1 base from V and 1 base from J, with 10 bases in between. Germline CDR1 reads MGHRA; CDR2 reads YSYEKL. Here the CDR3 reads CASSQVREGNTGELFF. Written as DNA, the CDR3 is TGCGCCAGCAGCCAAGTTAGAGAGGGGAACACCGGGGAGCTGTTTTTT.

Note on this clone: The same CDR3 can be traced to other DNA sequences in this sample. The chain links TRBV2 to TRBJ1-1; D remains ambiguous. V dropped 4 bases and J dropped 4 bases, with 4 bases sitting between them. Germline loops: CDR1 SNHLY, CDR2 FYNNEI. The CDR3 consists of 11 residues. In DNA, the CDR3 is TGTGCCAGCAGTGGCGGCACTGAAGCTTTCTTT. Protein: CASSGGTEAFF.